Below, 18 T cell receptor beta chains from the same sample are listed, as sequenced in a study of blood T cells in healthy people across ages. Next came a second PCR, run for about 7 to 12 cycles, which used a sample-barcoded 5' primer along with a J-beta primer mix. TCRdb analysed the 5' RACE reads with MiXCR anew, one entry per CDR3 protein. The sample lists fewer than 2,000,000 distinct CDR3 sequences, roughly two fifths occurring once. The source material was blood. The receptor source for this set is a human donor in good health.

The chain joins TRBV4-3 to TRBJ2-4; D is perhaps TRBD2 (7 bases). Judging by the DNA end, TRBJ2-7 fits better; the J call may be wrong. Looked up from germline, CDR1 is LGHNA and CDR2 is YSLEER. The CDR3 consists of 15 residues. CDR3 bases: TGCGCCAGCAGCCAAGGATGGGGGGGCTACAACGAGCAGTACTTC. It specifies CASSQGWGGYNEQYF.

V gene TRBV7-3 combines with J gene TRBJ1-6; D call uncertain. Germline V gives CDR1 SGHTA, CDR2 FQGTGA. The CDR3 totals 15 residues. Trimming removed 2 bases at V and 6 bases at J, with 11 bases between. CDR3 sequence reads: CASSLYSSFNSPLHF. For the CDR3, the DNA is TGTGCCAGCAGCTTATATTCGAGCTTTAATTCACCCCTCCACTTT.

V is TRBV30 and J is TRBJ1-5; no clear D. The CDR3 loop spans 13 amino acids. Trimming removed 5 bases from V and 0 bases from J, with 8 bases in between. The germline gives CDR1 GTSNPN, CDR2 SVGIG (reference sequence). The CDR3 sequence is CAWCLDSNQPQHF. DNA of the CDR3: TGTGCCTGGTGTTTGGATAGCAATCAGCCCCAGCATTTT.

The chain uses TRBV4-2 and TRBJ2-3; no definite D call. The CDR3 is 13 residues long. V gave up 4 bases and J gave up 8 bases, with 13 bases separating them. CDR1 LGHNA and CDR2 YNFKEQ come from the germline V gene. The CDR3 bases are TGTGCCAGCAGCCCTGACTTTGCCGGTACGCAGTATTTT. It is translated as CASSPDFAGTQYF.

The chain recombines TRBV12-3 or TRBV12-4 with TRBJ2-5; D may be TRBD2 (5 bases). TRBJ2-7 matches the DNA end more closely, so the J call is doubtful. The CDR3 is 17 amino acids. CDR3 in DNA: TGTGCCAGCAGTTTAGGAGAAAGGAGGATGAGAGACTACGAGCAGTACTTC. This translates into CASSLGERRMRDYEQYF.

The chain has TRBV4-3 and TRBJ1-1, with D tentatively TRBD1 (5 bases). Germline V CDR1 and CDR2: LGHNA, YSLEER. The V gene lost 0 bases and the J gene lost 2 bases, with 10 bases spanning the gap. The CDR3 is 15 residues long. The CDR3 sequence: CASSQDRDPNTEAFF. In DNA, the CDR3 is TGCGCCAGCAGCCAAGATCGGGACCCTAACACTGAAGCTTTCTTT.

This clonotype has a handful of counts. The chain is built from TRBV20-1 and TRBJ2-5; 9 bases align to TRBD2. This CDR3 is 14 amino acids long. CDR1 is DFQATT, CDR2 SNEGSKA, per germline (reference sequence). The CDR3 DNA sequence: TGCAGCGTCCTTGAGAGCGGGGGGCGGGAGACCCAGTACTTC. It translates to CSVLESGGRETQYF.

The V and J genes are TRBV7-2 and TRBJ1-5, with D unclear. The germline CDR1 and CDR2 sequences are SGHTA and FQGNSA. V lost 5 bases, J lost 7 bases, and 12 bases lay in between. This CDR3 region has 13 residues. This chain's CDR3 is CASSRTSGQPQHF. CDR3 nucleotide sequence: TGTGCCAGCAGCAGGACCTCGGGGCAGCCCCAGCATTTT.

The V gene is TRBV6-6, the J gene TRBJ1-1; 7 positions agree with TRBD1. Germline V gene sequence: CDR1 MNHNY, CDR2 SVGAGI (reference sequence). J lost 6 bases, V lost 0 bases, and 4 bases had no gene match. CDR3 length: 14 amino acids. The CDR3 nucleotides read TGTGCCAGCAGTTACTCAGGGGGCTTATCTGAAGCTTTCTTT. Its protein product is CASSYSGGLSEAFF.

The chain couples TRBV11-1 to TRBJ2-1; D possibly corresponds to TRBD1 (6 bases). The V end lost 4 bases, the J end lost 10 bases, and 17 bases lay between the germline ends. Germline CDR1 SGHAT, CDR2 FQDESV (reference sequence). The CDR3 extends over 14 amino acids. The CDR3 DNA follows: TGTGCCAGCAGCTGCGCCCCGACAGGCGACGAGCAGTTCTTC. This encodes CASSCAPTGDEQFF.

This clonotype was found a few times. The V call is TRBV7-2, the J call TRBJ2-5; the match to TRBD1 covers 7 bases. The V gene end was trimmed by 5 bases and the J gene end by 4 bases; junction bases not matched to a gene: 4. The CDR3 runs to 13 residues. Germline CDR1 is SGHTA and CDR2 is FQGNSA. Here the CDR3 reads CASSAQGVETQYF. In DNA form, the CDR3 reads TGTGCCAGCAGCGCTCAGGGGGTAGAGACCCAGTACTTC.

A word on this clonotype: The conserved phenylalanine or tryptophan normally closing the CDR3 is absent here, so this likely arose from a read error. The chain combines TRBV25-1 with TRBJ1-6; 7 nucleotides line up with TRBD1. The J segment lost 2 bases and the V segment lost 5 bases, leaving 3 bases of the junction unmatched. The CDR3 loop spans 15 amino acids. CDR1 and CDR2 (germline): MGHDK, SYGVNS. The CDR3 DNA follows: TGTGCCAGCAGTCGCACAGGGGCCTATAATTCACCCCTCCACCTT. Translation: CASSRTGAYNSPLHL.

The chain carries TRBV7-2 and TRBJ2-7; TRBD2 matches at 8 bases. Trimming cost V 0 bases and J 1 base; bases outside gene matches: 5. Germline lookup yields CDR1 SGHTA and CDR2 FQGNSA. The CDR3 extends over 16 amino acids. This CDR3 is CASSLAGRGVSYEQYF. Here the CDR3 DNA reads TGTGCCAGCAGCTTAGCGGGGCGGGGGGTTTCCTACGAGCAGTACTTC. Looking up the rest from reference TRBV7-2 and TRBJ2-7 gives the full variable domain: GAGVSQSPSNKVTEKGKDVELRCDPISGHTALYWYRQSLGQGLEFLIYFQGNSAPDKSGLPSDRFSAERTGGSVSTLTIQRTQQEDSAVYLCASSLAGRGVSYEQYFGPGTRLTVT.

V usage is TRBV5-4 and J usage is TRBJ1-1; D gene uncertain. Germline CDR1 is SGHNT and CDR2 is YYREEE (reference sequence). This CDR3 has 13 residues. Trimming cost V 1 base and J 4 bases, with 8 bases left between them. CDR3: CASSLRLSTEAFF. The CDR3 nucleotides read TGTGCCAGCAGCTTGAGGCTTAGCACTGAAGCTTTCTTT.

This chain joins TRBV5-1 and TRBJ1-2; unclear D gene. From germline, CDR1 is SGHRS and CDR2 YFSETQ. This CDR3 contains 13 residues. With 4 bases removed from V and 4 bases from J, the gap between germline ends came to 11 bases. The CDR3 nucleotides are TGCGCCAGCAGCGCTGCGGGTACCTATGGCTACACCTTC. This sequence encodes CASSAAGTYGYTF.

The chain is built from TRBV12-3 or TRBV12-4 and TRBJ1-4, with 9 bases matching TRBD1. V was pared by 2 bases and J by 4 bases, with 2 bases of the junction left unmatched. The CDR3 has 15 amino acids. CDR3 coding DNA: TGTGCCAGCAGTTTACGACAGGGGGGTAATGAAAAACTGTTTTTT. Encoded protein: CASSLRQGGNEKLFF.

This clonotype was seen just once. This chain links TRBV12-5 with TRBJ2-7, with unresolved D. The germline V and J ends were trimmed by 6 bases and 5 bases, with 8 bases remaining between them. Germline-derived CDR1 and CDR2 are LGHNT and FRNRAP. The CDR3 covers 11 residues. The CDR3 nucleotides read TGTGCTAGTGGCGTAATAGACGAGCAGTACTTC. Residues: CASGVIDEQYF.

The V gene is TRBV20-1, the J gene TRBJ2-4; D not certain. TRBJ2-7 matches the DNA end more closely, so the J call is doubtful. Germline-derived CDR1 and CDR2 are DFQATT and SNEGSKA (reference sequence). The length of the CDR3 is 11 residues. CDR3 in amino acids: CSARVPNEQYF. CDR3 DNA sequence: TGCAGTGCTAGAGTTCCCAACGAGCAGTACTTC.